This TCR beta chain is drawn from a study of CD8 T cells in Susac syndrome. Germline V CDR1 and CDR2: DFQATT, SNEGSKA (reference sequence). This CDR3 contains 14 residues. The V gene lost 7 bases and the J gene lost 8 bases, with 21 bases spanning the gap. RNA totalling about 0.45 to 1 ug underwent reverse transcription with random hexamers. The amplification used immunoSEQ multiplex PCR on TCR beta CDR3; it spanned 54 Vbeta and 13 Jbeta. Via MiXCR, TCRdb re-called the immunoSEQ multiplex PCR reads, giving one row per CDR3 protein. The table has roughly 130,000 distinct CDR3 sequences, about 95% seen once. The T cells that were sequenced for TCR beta were CD8+ and CD4+ cells from blood. The study used treatment-naive patients who had stable or active relapsing-remitting disease as multiple sclerosis controls. The TEMRA cells underwent FACS enrichment, while the CD8+ and CD4+ T cells underwent negative isolation.

The J gene is TRBJ1-5, the V gene TRBV20-1; D is unclear. The receptor was derived from a human donor with multiple sclerosis. Sequences were obtained from CD4+ T cells from PBMCs. The chain's CDR3 is CSVRLTGSREPQHF. The CDR3 region has the DNA TGCAGTGTCAGACTGACCGGGTCAAGGGAGCCCCAGCATTTT.